There are a few counts of the clone carrying this T cell receptor beta chain. The CDR3 is made up of 16 amino acids. Germline assignment: CDR1 LGHNA and CDR2 YSLEER. V shed 2 bases and J 3 bases; nucleotides not matched to a gene: 6. The second PCR ran about 6 to 12 cycles with a sample-barcoded 5' primer and J-beta primers. TCRdb called the 5' RACE reads again in MiXCR, with one record for every CDR3 protein. The repertoire has more than 550,000 distinct CDR3 sequences, 20% to 25% of them found once; the top ten carry roughly a fifth. The sample comes from a study of blood T cells in healthy people across ages.

Sample: blood. The TCR was taken from a man aged 70 or older in good health. The chain couples TRBV4-3 to TRBJ2-3; 9 nucleotides align to TRBD2. CDR3 region: CASSQKRSGRTDTQYF. DNA for the CDR3: TGCGCCAGCAGCCAAAAACGTAGCGGGAGAACAGATACGCAGTATTTT.